This T cell receptor (beta chain) was observed in a study of blood T cell repertoires in COVID-19. Profiling relied on immunoSEQ multiplex PCR, and the TCRdb table lists in-frame clones only, not all of them. The repertoire holds approximately 260,000 clones, around 90% seen once, with approximately 2.3% in the top ten. Germline assignment: CDR1 LGHNA and CDR2 YSLEER. The CDR3 contains 14 residues. Trimming shortened V by 0 bases and J by 1 base, and 4 bases separated the two germline ends. The chain recombines TRBV4-3 with TRBJ1-5; D call uncertain. Sequences were obtained from peripheral blood. This receptor was obtained from a woman aged 60-70 years with COVID-19, enrolled during active disease. The CDR3 DNA follows: TGCGCCAGCAGCCAAGACCGGAGCAATCAGCCCCAGCATTTT. Its translation: CASSQDRSNQPQHF.